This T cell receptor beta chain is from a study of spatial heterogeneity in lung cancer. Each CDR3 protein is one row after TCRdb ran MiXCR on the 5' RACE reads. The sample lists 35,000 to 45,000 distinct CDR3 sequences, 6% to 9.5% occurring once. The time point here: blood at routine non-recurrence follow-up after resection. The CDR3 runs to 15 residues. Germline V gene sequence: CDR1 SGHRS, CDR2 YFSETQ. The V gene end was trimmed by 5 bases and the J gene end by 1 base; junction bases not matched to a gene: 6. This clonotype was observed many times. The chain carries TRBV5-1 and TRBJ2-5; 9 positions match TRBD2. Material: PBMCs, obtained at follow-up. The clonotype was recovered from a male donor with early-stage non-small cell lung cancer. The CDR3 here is CASSLSGGSQETQYF. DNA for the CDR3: TGCGCCAGCAGTCTAAGCGGGGGGTCCCAAGAGACCCAGTACTTC.